The rows below give T cell receptor beta chains drawn from one sample of a study of T-cell reconstitution after alpha-beta-depleted transplantation in children. MiXCR was run by TCRdb on the PCR reads, yielding one entry per CDR3 protein. The data hold hundreds of thousands of distinct CDR3 sequences, with approximately 16% observed a single time. Sequenced here: PBMCs from the stem cell graft donor, sampled from the stem cell graft. The receptors were sampled from a human donor who donated a stem cell graft to a child with acute myeloid leukemia. Both conserved end residues are part of each CDR3. A D gene is named only where the DNA matches it firmly. The size of a clone is reported for some rows only, either as once, few or many, or as a class for expanded clones.

CDR3 protein,CDR3 DNA,D gene,V gene,J gene,clone size
CASSLPGQGYNEQFF,TGCGCCAGCAGCTTGCCGGGACAGGGATACAATGAGCAGTTCTTC,TRBD1,TRBV5-1,TRBJ2-1,-
CSARDPGTQNSPLHF,TGCAGTGCTAGAGATCCGGGAACACAGAATTCACCCCTCCACTTT,-,TRBV20-1,TRBJ1-6,many
CAISESWGQGSQPQHF,TGTGCCATCAGTGAGTCCTGGGGACAGGGGAGTCAGCCCCAGCATTTT,TRBD1,TRBV10-3,TRBJ1-5,-
CAISTGNQPQHF,TGTGCCATCTCGACAGGCAATCAGCCCCAGCATTTT,-,TRBV15,TRBJ1-5,-
CASSRDSSSGNTIYF,TGCGCCAGCAGCAGGGACAGCAGCTCTGGAAACACCATATATTTT,TRBD1,TRBV5-1,TRBJ1-3,few
CASSSLGAGRDGYTF,TGTGCCAGCAGCTCCCTAGGCGCGGGCCGTGATGGCTACACCTTC,-,TRBV7-1,TRBJ1-2,few
CASSVGRGRQYGYTF,TGTGCCAGCAGCGTAGGAAGGGGCCGCCAGTATGGCTACACCTTC,-,TRBV9,TRBJ1-2,-
CASSSSRGSQPQHF,TGTGCCAGCAGTTCTTCCAGGGGGAGTCAGCCCCAGCATTTT,TRBD1,TRBV12-3/TRBV12-4,TRBJ1-5,many
CSASKASGGNYEQYF,TGCAGTGCTAGTAAGGCTAGCGGGGGGAACTACGAGCAGTACTTC,TRBD2,TRBV20-1,TRBJ2-7,many
CASSLAGTPLTDTQYF,TGTGCCAGCAGCTTGGCCGGGACACCACTCACAGATACGCAGTATTTT,-,TRBV5-6,TRBJ2-3,many
CSARVGSETQYF,TGCAGTGCTAGAGTGGGGTCGGAGACCCAGTACTTC,-,TRBV20-1,TRBJ2-5,many
CATAGTGPNEKLFF,TGTGCCACCGCCGGGACAGGGCCTAATGAAAAACTGTTTTTT,TRBD1,TRBV24-1,TRBJ1-4,few
CASRLKWWVYGYTF,TGTGCAAGTCGCTTAAAATGGTGGGTCTATGGCTACACCTTC,-,TRBV12-2,TRBJ1-2,-
CATSDSRVAGSYNEQFF,TGTGCCACCAGTGATTCCCGGGTAGCGGGGAGCTACAATGAGCAGTTCTTC,TRBD2,TRBV24-1,TRBJ2-1,-
CASSPLGLAGKSETQYF,TGTGCCAGCAGCCCCTTAGGACTAGCGGGGAAGTCGGAGACCCAGTACTTC,TRBD2,TRBV7-9,TRBJ2-5,-
CAISESWDYEQYF,TGTGCCATCAGTGAGTCGTGGGACTACGAGCAGTACTTC,-,TRBV10-3,TRBJ2-7,few
CASSLATGQGAATQYF,TGTGCCAGCAGCTTGGCTACGGGACAGGGGGCGGCGACCCAGTACTTC,TRBD1,TRBV5-4,TRBJ2-5,-
CASSTRQGTDEQFF,TGTGCCAGCAGCACACGACAGGGTACCGATGAGCAGTTCTTC,TRBD1,TRBV7-8,TRBJ2-1,-
CASSLMTGATYGYTF,TGCGCCAGCAGCTTAATGACTGGGGCTACCTATGGCTACACCTTC,-,TRBV5-1,TRBJ1-2,-
CASSLITGTTNTGELFF,TGTGCCAGCAGCCTAATAACAGGGACCACGAACACCGGGGAGCTGTTTTTT,-,TRBV12-3/TRBV12-4,TRBJ2-2,-
CASLPGQVRNEQFF,TGTGCCAGCCTACCGGGACAGGTTAGGAATGAGCAGTTCTTC,-,TRBV21-1,TRBJ2-1,few
CASSPLGRGKGEQFF,TGTGCCAGCAGCCCCCTAGGCAGGGGGAAGGGTGAGCAGTTCTTC,TRBD1,TRBV7-8,TRBJ2-1,many
CASSPSGGNQPQHF,TGCGCCAGCAGCCCTAGTGGGGGCAATCAGCCCCAGCATTTT,-,TRBV7-9,TRBJ1-5,many
CSARRQNQPQHF,TGCAGTGCTAGACGGCAGAATCAGCCCCAGCATTTT,-,TRBV20-1,TRBJ1-5,many
CASITAGTRTDTQYF,TGTGCCAGCATCACCGCAGGGACTAGAACAGATACGCAGTATTTT,TRBD2,TRBV7-2,TRBJ2-3,few
CASSVSGEETQYF,TGTGCCAGCAGTGTTTCAGGGGAAGAGACCCAGTACTTC,-,TRBV7-9,TRBJ2-5,few
CASTPKDSTEAFF,TGCGCCAGCACCCCTAAAGACTCCACTGAAGCTTTCTTT,-,TRBV4-1,TRBJ1-1,few
CASSPGGLAGVPYEQYF,TGTGCCAGCAGCCCTGGGGGACTAGCGGGGGTACCCTACGAGCAGTACTTC,TRBD2,TRBV7-2,TRBJ2-7,few
CASSLGGTRGAFF,TGTGCCAGCAGCTTAGGTGGGACCAGAGGTGCTTTCTTT,-,TRBV11-2,TRBJ1-1,-
CSATGPPDNYEQYF,TGCAGTGCTACCGGGCCGCCGGACAACTACGAGCAGTACTTC,-,TRBV20-1,TRBJ2-7,many
CSARGEGQPSWTQYF,TGCAGTGCTAGAGGCGAAGGACAGCCTTCTTGGACCCAGTACTTC,-,TRBV20-1,TRBJ2-5,many
CASSLPSGSYNEQFF,TGTGCCAGCAGTTTACCCTCTGGCTCCTACAATGAGCAGTTCTTC,-,TRBV12-3/TRBV12-4,TRBJ2-1,few
CCARDEFSRGGNQPQHF,TGCTGTGCTAGAGATGAGTTTTCGAGGGGAGGCAATCAGCCCCAGCATTTT,-,TRBV20-1,TRBJ1-5,few
CSVPTPDNYGYTF,TGCAGCGTACCCACTCCCGACAACTATGGCTACACCTTC,-,TRBV29-1,TRBJ1-2,many
CATSDAGATEDEQFF,TGTGCCACCAGTGATGCCGGGGCCACAGAGGATGAGCAGTTCTTC,-,TRBV24-1,TRBJ2-1,few
CASSPRGQGNTGELFF,TGTGCCAGCAGTCCGCGGGGGCAGGGAAACACCGGGGAGCTGTTTTTT,-,TRBV6-1,TRBJ2-2,-
CASRRQVKSPLHF,TGTGCCAGCCGCAGACAGGTTAAATCACCCCTCCACTTT,-,TRBV25-1,TRBJ1-6,-
CSVPVGTNYNEQFF,TGCAGCGTTCCGGTAGGGACGAACTACAATGAGCAGTTCTTC,-,TRBV29-1,TRBJ2-1,few
CSASPSGVVNTEAFF,TGCAGTGCTTCTCCCTCAGGGGTGGTAAACACTGAAGCTTTCTTT,-,TRBV20-1,TRBJ1-1,few
CASISPSGGEPSTDTQYF,TGTGCCAGCATTTCTCCTAGCGGGGGGGAGCCAAGCACAGATACGCAGTATTTT,TRBD2,TRBV11-2,TRBJ2-3,-
CASSYPRQLGSPLHF,TGTGCCAGCAGTTACCCGCGGCAGTTGGGCTCACCCCTCCACTTT,-,TRBV12-3/TRBV12-4,TRBJ1-6,many
CASSLDFGGDLNNEQFF,TGTGCCAGCAGCTTAGATTTCGGGGGTGACCTCAACAATGAGCAGTTCTTC,-,TRBV7-9,TRBJ2-1,many
CASRDRGLTYEQYF,TGTGCCAGCAGGGACAGGGGCCTAACCTACGAGCAGTACTTC,TRBD1,TRBV6-1,TRBJ2-7,few
CASSLGPRGSNQPQHF,TGTGCCAGCAGTTTAGGACCAAGGGGGAGCAATCAGCCCCAGCATTTT,-,TRBV12-3/TRBV12-4,TRBJ1-5,-
CASSRGMDQPQHF,TGTGCCAGCAGCCGGGGCATGGATCAGCCCCAGCATTTT,-,TRBV12-3/TRBV12-4,TRBJ1-5,-
CASSTSGVNTEAFF,TGTGCCAGCAGCACATCAGGGGTAAACACTGAAGCTTTCTTT,-,TRBV7-2,TRBJ1-1,-
CASSTGTTWETQYF,TGTGCCAGCAGCACGGGGACTACTTGGGAGACCCAGTACTTC,TRBD2,TRBV12-3/TRBV12-4,TRBJ2-5,-
CASSLGQPRGGYTF,TGTGCCAGCAGCTTAGGGCAACCCAGGGGCGGCTACACCTTC,-,TRBV7-2,TRBJ1-2,many
CASSLEQGLNIQYF,TGCGCCAGCAGCTTGGAACAGGGGTTAAACATTCAGTACTTC,TRBD1,TRBV5-1,TRBJ2-4,many
CASSLEGVPVTDTQYF,TGCGCCAGCAGCTTGGAGGGTGTGCCTGTCACAGATACGCAGTATTTT,-,TRBV5-1,TRBJ2-3,-
CASSFDSDYGYTF,TGTGCCAGCAGCTTTGACAGCGACTATGGCTACACCTTC,-,TRBV7-8,TRBJ1-2,many
CASSWDSVEQFF,TGTGCCAGCAGCTGGGACTCGGTCGAGCAGTTCTTC,-,TRBV5-6,TRBJ2-1,many
CASSFQGLAGNEQFF,TGTGCCAGCAGTTTTCAAGGACTAGCGGGAAATGAGCAGTTCTTC,TRBD2,TRBV27,TRBJ2-1,-
CASSLSPKTGPKGTQYF,TGTGCCAGCAGCTTAAGCCCCAAAACAGGGCCCAAGGGGACCCAGTACTTC,-,TRBV11-3,TRBJ2-5,few